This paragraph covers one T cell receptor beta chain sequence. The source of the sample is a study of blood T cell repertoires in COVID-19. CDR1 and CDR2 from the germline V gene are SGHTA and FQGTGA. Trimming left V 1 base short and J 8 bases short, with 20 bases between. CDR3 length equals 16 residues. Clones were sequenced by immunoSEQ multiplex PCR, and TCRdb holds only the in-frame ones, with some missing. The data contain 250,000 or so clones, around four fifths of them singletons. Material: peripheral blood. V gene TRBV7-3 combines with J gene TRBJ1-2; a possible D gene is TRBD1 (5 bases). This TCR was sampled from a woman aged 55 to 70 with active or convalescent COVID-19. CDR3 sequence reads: CASSLNPSQGFEGYTF. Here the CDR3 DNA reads TGTGCCAGCAGCTTAAACCCCTCCCAGGGATTTGAAGGCTACACCTTC.